The rows below give T cell receptor beta chains drawn from one sample of a study of T cell repertoires in cytomegalovirus infection. TCRdb ran MiXCR on the reads and lists one entry per CDR3 protein. This sample has some 390,000 distinct CDR3 sequences; roughly 20% occur once, and the top ten carry 8.5% to 10%. Sequenced material: PBMCs. These TCRs come from a human donor in good health (CMV status not recorded). Some clones in this sample may be carry-over from other donors' samples. CDR3s include the opening cysteine and the closing phenylalanine or tryptophan. A D gene is named only where the DNA matches it firmly. Only part of the rows carry a size: once, few, many, or a class if the clone is expanded.

J gene: TRBJ1-2; clone size: many; V gene: TRBV5-1; D gene: NA; CDR3 protein: CASKGQGATMVGYTF; CDR3 DNA: TGCGCCAGCAAGGGTCAGGGAGCAACTATGGTGGGCTACACCTTC
J gene: TRBJ2-3; clone size: NA; V gene: TRBV7-9; D gene: NA; CDR3 protein: CASSPGVFTDTQYF; CDR3 DNA: TGTGCCAGCAGCCCCGGGGTATTCACAGATACGCAGTATTTT
J gene: TRBJ2-5; clone size: once; V gene: TRBV11-2; D gene: NA; CDR3 protein: CASSPSSSGLTTQYF; CDR3 DNA: TGTGCCAGCAGCCCATCGTCTTCGGGACTTACGACCCAGTACTTC
J gene: TRBJ1-6; clone size: few; V gene: TRBV5-5; D gene: NA; CDR3 protein: CASTNRGVIDSPLHF; CDR3 DNA: TGTGCCAGCACCAACCGGGGGGTAATTGACTCACCCCTCCACTTT
J gene: TRBJ2-3; clone size: few; V gene: TRBV4-1; D gene: TRBD2; CDR3 protein: CASSPGWGTSGTQYF; CDR3 DNA: TGCGCCAGCAGCCCCGGATGGGGGACTAGCGGAACGCAGTATTTT
J gene: TRBJ1-2; clone size: few; V gene: TRBV19; D gene: TRBD1; CDR3 protein: CASSSPDRGGNYGYTF; CDR3 DNA: TGTGCCAGTAGTTCCCCCGACAGGGGGGGGAACTATGGCTACACCTTC
J gene: TRBJ2-2; clone size: NA; V gene: TRBV12-5; D gene: TRBD1; CDR3 protein: CASGLVRGQGATGELFF; CDR3 DNA: TGTGCTAGTGGTTTGGTACGGGGACAGGGCGCCACCGGGGAGCTGTTTTTT
J gene: TRBJ1-5; clone size: NA; V gene: TRBV10-3; D gene: NA; CDR3 protein: CAISEAREFQPQHF; CDR3 DNA: TGTGCCATCAGTGAGGCCAGGGAATTTCAGCCCCAGCATTTT
J gene: TRBJ2-3; clone size: few; V gene: TRBV11-1; D gene: NA; CDR3 protein: CASSFARTGGGDTQYF; CDR3 DNA: TGTGCCAGCAGCTTTGCGAGGACTGGAGGAGGAGATACGCAGTATTTT
J gene: TRBJ2-7; clone size: many; V gene: TRBV7-2; D gene: NA; CDR3 protein: CASSFNPVGYEQYF; CDR3 DNA: TGTGCCAGCAGCTTCAATCCCGTAGGGTACGAGCAGTACTTC
J gene: TRBJ2-3; clone size: many; V gene: TRBV7-2; D gene: TRBD1; CDR3 protein: CASSSAAGTGNTDTQYF; CDR3 DNA: TGTGCCAGCAGCTCAGCCGCCGGGACAGGGAACACAGATACGCAGTATTTT
J gene: TRBJ2-4; clone size: NA; V gene: TRBV12-3/TRBV12-4; D gene: TRBD2; CDR3 protein: CASGIAGGPGIQYF; CDR3 DNA: TGTGCCAGCGGAATAGCGGGAGGGCCTGGGATTCAGTACTTC
J gene: TRBJ2-7; clone size: NA; V gene: TRBV7-8; D gene: TRBD1; CDR3 protein: CASSLETGRALEQYF; CDR3 DNA: TGTGCCAGCAGCTTAGAGACAGGGCGGGCCTTGGAGCAGTACTTC
J gene: TRBJ2-7; clone size: few; V gene: TRBV10-3; D gene: TRBD2; CDR3 protein: CATGLAGSYEQYF; CDR3 DNA: TGTGCCACCGGACTAGCGGGATCCTACGAGCAGTACTTC
J gene: TRBJ2-3; clone size: few; V gene: TRBV7-2; D gene: NA; CDR3 protein: CASSRGRGLTDTQYF; CDR3 DNA: TGTGCCAGCAGCCGAGGGCGGGGACTCACAGATACGCAGTATTTT
J gene: TRBJ1-1; clone size: few; V gene: TRBV12-3/TRBV12-4; D gene: NA; CDR3 protein: CASSQDGRGTEAFF; CDR3 DNA: TGTGCCAGCAGCCAGGACGGGAGGGGCACTGAAGCTTTCTTT